What follows are 7 T cell receptor beta chains derived from one specimen sequenced in a study of blood T cell repertoires in COVID-19. The assay was immunoSEQ multiplex PCR, and TCRdb's table has in-frame clones only and misses some. Of over 150,000 clones in the sample, around 79% were seen once. Specimen: peripheral blood. The receptors were sampled from a woman aged 50 to 60 with acute or convalescent COVID-19.

This clone was observed once. The V call is TRBV2, the J call TRBJ1-6, with 9 positions matching TRBD1. After removal of 6 bases from V and 7 bases from J, the junction contained 7 bases not matched to a gene. Germline lookup yields CDR1 SNHLY and CDR2 FYNNEI. The CDR3 sequence is 15 residues long. CDR3 region: CASRLTGGGNSPLHF. For the CDR3, the DNA is TGTGCCAGCAGGCTGACAGGGGGTGGGAATTCACCCCTCCACTTT.

V and J are TRBV6-2 or TRBV6-3 and TRBJ2-1; D not resolved. Deletions cut 3 bases from V and 6 bases from J, with 9 bases between. Germline V gene data show CDR1 as MNHEY and CDR2 as SVGEGT. The CDR3 is 13 amino acids. The CDR3 is CASSYYSGNEQFF. DNA of the CDR3: TGTGCCAGCAGTTATTATAGTGGCAATGAGCAGTTCTTC.

This sequence joins TRBV19 and TRBJ1-3; TRBD1 aligns across 9 bases. Germline-derived CDR1 and CDR2 are LNHDA and SQIVND (reference sequence). The V segment lost 3 bases and the J segment 0 bases; nucleotides outside the gene matches: 6. The CDR3 is 17 residues long. In DNA, the CDR3 is TGTGCCAGTAGTATGGGGACAGGGCCGAGCTCTGGAAACACCATATATTTT. Translation: CASSMGTGPSSGNTIYF.

This sequence joins TRBV6-5 and TRBJ2-1; 8 positions agree with TRBD1. V shed 2 bases, J shed 9 bases, and the junction held 6 bases outside the gene matches. CDR3 length: 14 residues. The germline gives CDR1 MNHEY, CDR2 SVGAGI. The CDR3 DNA reads as TGTGCCAGCAGTTACATAGACAGGGGTGGTGAGCAGTTCTTC. Translation gives CASSYIDRGGEQFF.

The chain uses TRBV3-1 (or the pseudogene TRBV3-2) and TRBJ1-5, with a tentative D call TRBD1 (6 bases). V was clipped by 8 bases and J by 2 bases, with 10 bases between them. CDR3 length: 13 amino acids. Per germline, CDR1 LGHDT and CDR2 YNNKEL (reference sequence). The CDR3 sequence is CASEQGGNQPQHF. Written as DNA, the CDR3 is TGTGCCAGCGAACAGGGTGGCAATCAGCCCCAGCATTTT.

The chain uses TRBV28 and TRBJ1-5; 7 bases align to TRBD1. This CDR3 is built from 17 residues. The junction had 11 bases not matched to a gene; V was cut back by 3 bases and J by 3 bases. Per germline, CDR1 MDHEN and CDR2 SYDVKM. The CDR3 sequence: CASSFRTGGTINQPQHF. The CDR3 region has the DNA TGTGCCAGCAGTTTCAGGACAGGCGGAACTATCAATCAGCCCCAGCATTTT.

The chain couples TRBV11-3 to TRBJ1-4; 8 positions agree with TRBD1. The J segment lost 7 bases and the V segment lost 4 bases, leaving 5 bases of the junction unmatched. Germline CDR1 and CDR2: SGHNT and YENEEA. This CDR3 has 14 amino acids. CDR3 nucleotide sequence: TGTGCCAGCAGCTGGGACAGGAGGGGTGAAAAACTGTTTTTT. Translating gives CASSWDRRGEKLFF. The full variable domain, with the rest looked up from reference TRBV11-3 and TRBJ1-4, is EAGVVQSPRYKIIEKKQPVAFWCNPISGHNTLYWYLQNLGQGPELLIRYENEEAVDDSQLPKDRFSAERLKGVDSTLKIQPAELGDSAVYLCASSWDRRGEKLFFGSGTQLSVL.